These T cell receptor beta chains were read from a single sample in a study of T cell changes during pregnancy in multiple sclerosis. Here immunoSEQ multiplex PCR was the method, and the copy in TCRdb shows in-frame clones only, minus some. Among 75,000 to 100,000 clones listed, just over 90% were seen once. The sample in question was peripheral blood, obtained in the second trimester of pregnancy. The receptors derive from a female donor in good health, enrolled as a control in a pregnancy study. Both conserved end residues are part of each CDR3. D genes are given only for firm matches. Clone size appears in some rows only: once, few, many, or a class for an expanded clone.

CDR3 protein	CDR3 DNA	V gene	J gene	D gene	clone size
CASSLWTTEGASDTQYF	TGTGCCAGCAGCTTATGGACTACAGAGGGTGCTTCAGATACGCAGTATTTT	TRBV7-9	TRBJ2-3	.	once
CASSLGGTGSGNTIYF	TGTGCCAGCAGTTTAGGGGGGACAGGATCTGGAAACACCATATATTTT	TRBV28	TRBJ1-3	TRBD1	.
CASSFEWTGNGNTIYF	TGTGCCAGCAGCTTCGAATGGACAGGGAACGGAAACACCATATATTTT	TRBV7-2	TRBJ1-3	TRBD1	once
CASSYSPLDYNEQFF	TGTGCCAGCAGTTATAGTCCCCTAGATTACAATGAGCAGTTCTTC	TRBV6-5	TRBJ2-1	.	.
CASGFRTPHTDTQYF	TGTGCTAGTGGTTTCCGGACACCTCACACAGATACGCAGTATTTT	TRBV12-5	TRBJ2-3	.	.
CASGARTSTDTQYF	TGTGCCAGCGGAGCGCGGACTAGCACAGATACGCAGTATTTT	TRBV25-1	TRBJ2-3	.	.
CASSLAGSQLNQPQHF	TGTGCCAGCAGCTTAGCGGGCAGCCAACTCAATCAGCCCCAGCATTTT	TRBV7-2	TRBJ1-5	.	.
CATSREAIQETQYF	TGTGCCACCAGCAGAGAGGCAATTCAAGAGACCCAGTACTTC	TRBV15	TRBJ2-5	.	.
CASSLAAGGSYNEQFF	TGCGCCAGCAGCTTGGCCGCGGGGGGGTCCTACAATGAGCAGTTCTTC	TRBV5-1	TRBJ2-1	TRBD2	.
CASSASAGGASYNEQFF	TGTGCCAGCAGTGCCAGCGCGGGGGGGGCCTCCTACAATGAGCAGTTCTTC	TRBV6-1	TRBJ2-1	TRBD2	.
CAWGRRGPFF	TGTGCCTGGGGTAGGAGGGGGCCGTTCTTC	TRBV30	TRBJ2-1	.	.
CASSLSTSEWGVLYNEQFF	TGTGCCAGCAGTTTATCCACATCGGAATGGGGGGTTCTTTACAATGAGCAGTTCTTC	TRBV27	TRBJ2-1	.	.
CASSQEEQGGVNQPQHF	TGCGCCAGCAGCCAGGAGGAGCAGGGGGGAGTCAATCAGCCCCAGCATTTT	TRBV4-1	TRBJ1-5	TRBD1	.
CDNQTRLNQPQHF	TGTGACAACCAGACCAGACTCAATCAGCCCCAGCATTTT	TRBV19	TRBJ1-5	.	.
CATSSWTGDGYTF	TGTGCCACCAGCAGCTGGACAGGGGATGGCTACACCTTC	TRBV15	TRBJ1-2	TRBD1	.
CASSDGENEQFF	TGTGCCAGCAGTGACGGGGAGAATGAGCAGTTCTTC	TRBV6-4	TRBJ2-1	.	.
CASSLGQGFYNSPLHF	TGTGCCAGCAGCCTGGGACAGGGTTTTTATAATTCACCCCTCCACTTT	TRBV7-9	TRBJ1-6	TRBD1	.
CAWSVVRLAGPGGETQYF	TGTGCCTGGAGTGTAGTCCGACTAGCGGGCCCGGGGGGAGAGACCCAGTACTTC	TRBV30	TRBJ2-5	TRBD2	once
CASIGSAGPKYEQYF	TGTGCCAGCATTGGATCGGCGGGCCCGAAGTACGAGCAGTACTTC	TRBV6-1	TRBJ2-7	.	.
CASSSGLAGGAYNEQFF	TGTGCCAGCAGCTCTGGACTAGCGGGAGGGGCCTACAATGAGCAGTTCTTC	TRBV7-2	TRBJ2-1	TRBD2	.
CASSPPAARGYTF	TGTGCCAGCAGTCCCCCCGCCGCCAGAGGCTACACCTTC	TRBV28	TRBJ1-2	.	.
CASSQEAGTSGSYEQYF	TGCGCCAGCAGCCAAGAGGCCGGGACTAGCGGGAGTTACGAGCAGTACTTC	TRBV4-3	TRBJ2-7	TRBD2	.
CASSGGPVYEQYF	TGTGCCAGCAGCGGCGGGCCCGTTTACGAGCAGTACTTC	TRBV9	TRBJ2-7	.	.
CASSTGGRDTQYF	TGTGCCAGTAGTACGGGAGGGCGAGATACGCAGTATTTT	TRBV19	TRBJ2-3	TRBD2	.
CASSLGAQTGELFF	TGTGCCAGCAGCTTAGGTGCGCAAACCGGGGAGCTGTTTTTT	TRBV11-2	TRBJ2-2	.	.
CASSEATTGGYGYTF	TGTGCCAGCAGTGAAGCGACGACAGGGGGCTATGGCTACACCTTC	TRBV6-1	TRBJ1-2	TRBD1	once
CASSEFGGEIGEQFF	TGTGCCAGCAGTGAATTCGGCGGGGAGATAGGTGAGCAGTTCTTC	TRBV25-1	TRBJ2-1	.	.
CASSSLTKPNSYEQYF	TGTGCCAGCAGTTCGCTGACTAAACCAAACTCCTACGAGCAGTACTTC	TRBV5-4	TRBJ2-7	.	.
CASRPGTSGGQETQYF	TGTGCCAGCAGGCCCGGGACTAGCGGGGGCCAAGAGACCCAGTACTTC	TRBV11-2	TRBJ2-5	TRBD2	.
CASSGSSDRSTDTQYF	TGTGCCAGCTCAGGTTCCTCGGACAGGAGCACAGATACGCAGTATTTT	TRBV18	TRBJ2-3	TRBD1	.
CASSLSGGQGTYEQYF	TGTGCCAGCTCGCTTTCGGGGGGACAGGGAACCTACGAGCAGTACTTC	TRBV18	TRBJ2-7	TRBD1	few
CASSWTGGANTEAFF	TGTGCCAGCAGCTGGACAGGGGGCGCGAACACTGAAGCTTTCTTT	TRBV7-8	TRBJ1-1	TRBD1	.
CASGLGDRGQGNTIYF	TGTGCTAGTGGTTTGGGGGACAGGGGGCAGGGAAACACCATATATTTT	TRBV12-5	TRBJ1-3	TRBD1	.
CATSREGPARASQYF	TGTGCCACCAGCAGAGAAGGTCCGGCCAGGGCCAGCCAGTACTTC	TRBV15	TRBJ2-5	.	once
CASARGTGGYNEQFF	TGCGCCAGCGCCCGAGGGACAGGGGGTTACAATGAGCAGTTCTTC	TRBV5-1	TRBJ2-1	TRBD1	.
CASSFSRDYQPQHF	TGTGCCAGCAGTTTCTCGCGGGATTATCAGCCCCAGCATTTT	TRBV28	TRBJ1-5	.	.
CASRLGQGNQPQHF	TGTGCCAGTAGGCTGGGACAGGGCAATCAGCCCCAGCATTTT	TRBV19	TRBJ1-5	TRBD1	once
CASSSFTGNTEAFF	TGCGCCAGCAGCTCCTTTACGGGGAACACTGAAGCTTTCTTT	TRBV5-1	TRBJ1-1	.	.
CASSSGQQNTEAFF	TGTGCCAGCAGTTCGGGACAGCAGAACACTGAAGCTTTCTTT	TRBV28	TRBJ1-1	TRBD1	.
CASSPEGSRVYGYTF	TGTGCCAGCAGCCCGGAGGGCAGCCGGGTCTATGGCTACACCTTC	TRBV14	TRBJ1-2	.	.
CASSQSPGLSSYEQYF	TGTGCCAGCAGCCAGTCCCCGGGACTAAGCTCCTACGAGCAGTACTTC	TRBV7-9	TRBJ2-7	TRBD2	.
CATSRDLPLDFISGANVLTF	TGTGCCACCAGCAGAGATCTTCCCCTTGACTTTATCTCTGGGGCCAACGTCCTGACTTTC	TRBV15	TRBJ2-6	.	.
CSAQGYNSPLHF	TGCAGCGCACAGGGTTATAATTCACCCCTCCACTTT	TRBV29-1	TRBJ1-6	.	.
CASGKTGGSNYGYTF	TGTGCCAGCGGTAAAACAGGGGGCTCCAACTATGGCTACACCTTC	TRBV4-2	TRBJ1-2	TRBD1	few
CASSPGDRYEQYF	TGTGCCAGCAGTCCCGGCGACAGGTACGAGCAGTACTTC	TRBV6-5	TRBJ2-7	.	.
CASSRGQGRLLNGYTF	TGTGCCAGCAGCCGGGGACAGGGGCGGCTTCTTAATGGCTACACCTTC	TRBV5-5	TRBJ1-2	TRBD1	.
CASNSGTSGTSYNEQFF	TGTGCCAGTAACTCCGGGACTAGCGGGACCAGCTACAATGAGCAGTTCTTC	TRBV19	TRBJ2-1	TRBD2	.
CASSLGGPGNTIYF	TGTGCCAGCAGCTTAGGCGGGCCAGGAAACACCATATATTTT	TRBV7-2	TRBJ1-3	.	.
CASSLAVVRGSYEQYF	TGTGCCAGCAGCTTGGCCGTAGTCAGGGGGTCCTACGAGCAGTACTTC	TRBV5-8	TRBJ2-7	TRBD1	.
CASRGQGAVNTEAFF	TGTGCCAGCAGGGGACAGGGGGCAGTGAACACTGAAGCTTTCTTT	TRBV27	TRBJ1-1	TRBD1	.
CASSIGGLEYNEQFF	TGTGCCAGTAGTATAGGGGGACTAGAGTACAATGAGCAGTTCTTC	TRBV19	TRBJ2-1	TRBD2	.